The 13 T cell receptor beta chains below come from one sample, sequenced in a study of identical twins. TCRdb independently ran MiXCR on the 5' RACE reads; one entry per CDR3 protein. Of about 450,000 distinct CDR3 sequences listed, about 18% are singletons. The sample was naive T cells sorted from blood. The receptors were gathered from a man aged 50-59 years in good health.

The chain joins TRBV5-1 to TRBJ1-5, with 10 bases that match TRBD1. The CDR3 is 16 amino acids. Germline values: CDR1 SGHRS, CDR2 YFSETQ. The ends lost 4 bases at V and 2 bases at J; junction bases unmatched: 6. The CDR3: CASSEGTGDGNQPQHF. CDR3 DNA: TGCGCCAGCAGCGAAGGGACAGGGGATGGCAATCAGCCCCAGCATTTT.

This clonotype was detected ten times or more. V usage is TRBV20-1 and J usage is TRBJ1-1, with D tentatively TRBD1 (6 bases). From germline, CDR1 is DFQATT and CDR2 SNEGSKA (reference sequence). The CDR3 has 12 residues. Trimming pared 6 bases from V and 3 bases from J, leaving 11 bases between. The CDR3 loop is CSANRDDTEAFF. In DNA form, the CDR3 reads TGCAGTGCCAACAGGGACGACACTGAAGCTTTCTTT.

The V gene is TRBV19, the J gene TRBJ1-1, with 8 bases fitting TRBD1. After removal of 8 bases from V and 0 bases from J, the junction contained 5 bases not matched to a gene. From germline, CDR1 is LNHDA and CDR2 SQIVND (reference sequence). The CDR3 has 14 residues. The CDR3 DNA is TGTGCCAGTGGACGGACAGGGATGAACACTGAAGCTTTCTTT. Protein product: CASGRTGMNTEAFF.

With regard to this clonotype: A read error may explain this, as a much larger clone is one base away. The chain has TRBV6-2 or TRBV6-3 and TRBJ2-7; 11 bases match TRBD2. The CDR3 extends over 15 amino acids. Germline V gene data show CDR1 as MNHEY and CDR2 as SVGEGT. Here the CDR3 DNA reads TGTGTCAGCAGAATACTAGCGGGAGCAACCTACGAGCAGTACTTC. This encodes CVSRILAGATYEQYF.

In DNA form, the CDR3 reads TGTGCCAGCAGTTACTCGGCGCCGCGGGGACAGGCGATAAAAGCTAACTATGGCTACACCTTC. Protein product: CASSYSAPRGQAIKANYGYTF. This chain links TRBV6-2 or TRBV6-3 with TRBJ1-2; 8 bases agree with TRBD1. Germline values: CDR1 MNHEY, CDR2 SVGEGT. V lost 0 bases to trimming and J lost 0 bases; unmatched junction nucleotides: 18. CDR3 length: 21 residues.

CDR3 in amino acids: CACPYEQYF. The CDR3 DNA reads as TGTGCCTGCCCCTACGAGCAGTACTTC. The chain recombines TRBV30 with TRBJ2-7; D uncertain. CDR3 size: 9 residues. V lost 6 bases, J lost 2 bases, and 2 bases lay in between. Germline values: CDR1 GTSNPN, CDR2 SVGIG (reference sequence).

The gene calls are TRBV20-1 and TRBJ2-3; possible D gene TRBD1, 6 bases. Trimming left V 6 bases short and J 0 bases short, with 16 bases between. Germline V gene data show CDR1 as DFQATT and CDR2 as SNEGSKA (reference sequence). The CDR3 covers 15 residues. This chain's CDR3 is CSAGRQASSTDTQYF. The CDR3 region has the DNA TGCAGTGCAGGACGACAGGCATCTAGCACAGATACGCAGTATTTT.

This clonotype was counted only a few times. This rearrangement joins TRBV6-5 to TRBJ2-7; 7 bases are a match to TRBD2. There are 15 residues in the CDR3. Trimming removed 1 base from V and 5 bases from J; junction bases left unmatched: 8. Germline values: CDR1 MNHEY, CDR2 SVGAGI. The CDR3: CASSYFGGRADEQYF. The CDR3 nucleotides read TGTGCCAGCAGTTACTTTGGTGGGAGGGCCGACGAGCAGTACTTC.

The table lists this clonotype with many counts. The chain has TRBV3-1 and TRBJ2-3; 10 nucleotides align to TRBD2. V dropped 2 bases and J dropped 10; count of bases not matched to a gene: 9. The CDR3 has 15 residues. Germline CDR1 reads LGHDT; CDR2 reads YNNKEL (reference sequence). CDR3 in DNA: TGTGCCAGCAGCCAATCGCCCACTAGCGGGGAGTCGCAGTATTTT. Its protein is CASSQSPTSGESQYF.

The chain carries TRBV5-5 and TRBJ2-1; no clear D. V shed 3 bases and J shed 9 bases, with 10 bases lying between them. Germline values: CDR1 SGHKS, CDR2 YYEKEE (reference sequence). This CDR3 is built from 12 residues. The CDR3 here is CASSSTVGEQFF. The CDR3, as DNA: TGTGCCAGCAGCTCTACCGTGGGTGAGCAGTTCTTC. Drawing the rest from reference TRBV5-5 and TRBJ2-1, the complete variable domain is DAGVTQSPTHLIKTRGQQVTLRCSPISGHKSVSWYQQVLGQGPQFIFQYYEKEERGRGNFPDRFSARQFPNYSSELNVNALLLGDSALYLCASSSTVGEQFFGPGTRLTVL.

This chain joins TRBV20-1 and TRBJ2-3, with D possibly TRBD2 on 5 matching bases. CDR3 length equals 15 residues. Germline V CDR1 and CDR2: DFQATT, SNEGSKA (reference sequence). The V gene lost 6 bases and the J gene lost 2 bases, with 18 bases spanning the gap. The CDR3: CSAVLSGSFTDTQYF. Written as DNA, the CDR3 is TGCAGTGCCGTCCTATCGGGGAGCTTCACAGATACGCAGTATTTT.

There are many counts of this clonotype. CDR3 region: CASSLGPGAGTDTQYF. The CDR3 region has the DNA TGCGCCAGCAGCTTGGGGCCGGGGGCGGGCACAGATACGCAGTATTTT. The gene calls are TRBV5-1 and TRBJ2-3; D possibly uses TRBD1 or TRBD2 (6 bases each). The CDR3 consists of 16 residues. Trimming removed 0 bases from V and 1 base from J, with 12 bases in between. Germline CDR1 and CDR2: SGHRS and YFSETQ.

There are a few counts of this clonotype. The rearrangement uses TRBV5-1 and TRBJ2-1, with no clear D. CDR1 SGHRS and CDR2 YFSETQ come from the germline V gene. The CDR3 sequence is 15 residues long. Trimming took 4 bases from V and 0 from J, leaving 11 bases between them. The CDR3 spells CASSAYSSSYNEQFF. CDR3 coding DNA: TGCGCCAGCAGCGCCTACTCGAGCTCCTACAATGAGCAGTTCTTC.